This T cell receptor (beta chain) was captured in a study of T cells in Graves' hyperthyroidism and ophthalmopathy. For this clonotype: Its antigen is currently unknown. A much larger clone sits a single nucleotide away, making a read error possible.

Germline trimming cut 0 bases from V and 4 bases from J; bases unmatched to any gene: 4. The CDR3 consists of 16 residues. From germline, CDR1 is LGHNA and CDR2 YNFKEQ. RNA transcripts yielded amplified TCR beta CDR3 regions. Using the HTBI primer set, a first-round RT-PCR was run on the TCR CDR3. A single record per CDR3 protein comes from TCRdb applying MiXCR to the multiplex PCR reads. The sample shows approximately 380,000 distinct CDR3 sequences, 11% to 15% of them seen only once. Study results and limitations: Most thyroid clonotypes with frequency above 0.001 were detected in blood.

Patients were excluded because of uncontrolled infection, other autoimmune disease, pregnancy or lactation. The sample comprised blood. This chain connects TRBV4-2 to TRBJ1-5; 9 bases match TRBD1. The sequence derives from a man in his fifties with Graves' ophthalmopathy. The CDR3 DNA sequence: TGTGCCAGCAGCCAAGAGACCGGACAGGGGAATCAGCCCCAGCATTTT. Residues: CASSQETGQGNQPQHF.